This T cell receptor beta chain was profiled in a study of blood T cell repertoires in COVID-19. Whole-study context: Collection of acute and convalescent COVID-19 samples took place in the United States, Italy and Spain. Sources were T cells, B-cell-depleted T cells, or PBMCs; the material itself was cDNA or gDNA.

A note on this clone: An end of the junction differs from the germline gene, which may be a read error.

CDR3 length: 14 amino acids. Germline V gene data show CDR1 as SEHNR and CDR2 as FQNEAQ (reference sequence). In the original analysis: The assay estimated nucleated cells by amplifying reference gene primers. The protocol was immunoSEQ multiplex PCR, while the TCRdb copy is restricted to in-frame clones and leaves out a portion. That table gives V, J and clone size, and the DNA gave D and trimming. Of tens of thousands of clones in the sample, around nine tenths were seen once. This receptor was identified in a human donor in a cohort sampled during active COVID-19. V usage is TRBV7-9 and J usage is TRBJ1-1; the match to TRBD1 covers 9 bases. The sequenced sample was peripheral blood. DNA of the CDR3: TGTGCCAGCAGCACCGGACAGGGGAACGCTGAAGCTTTCTTT. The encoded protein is CASSTGQGNAEAFF.